The present T cell receptor (beta chain) was sequenced within a study of follicular helper T cells after annual influenza vaccination (dated by TCRdb to between 2016 and 2019). General notes on the study: Blood was collected on days 0, 7 and 28 after each seasonal influenza vaccination. To study recall of cTfh clones, some subjects were followed through successive annual vaccinations in the 2013-2014, 2014-2015 and 2015-2016 seasons. One week after vaccination, a second recruited cohort of approximately 11 subjects (Table S1) displayed a similar ICOS+CD38+ cTfh response. Six subjects had multi-year samples: four covered two vaccination seasons and two covered three seasons. The 2013-2014 samples were cryopreserved, while the 2015 samples were processed right after collection.

Explained via the paper, the time point label denotes: 2014-2015 season, pre-vaccination. Adults received seasonal inactivated influenza vaccine (Fluvarix), and TCRB sequencing tracked sorted blood CD4 subsets before and after vaccination. Subjects were considered eligible if community-dwelling and if influenza vaccine had not been received in the prior 6 months. Subjects were excluded for influenza vaccine contraindications, substance abuse, HIV/AIDS, active malignancy, immunomodulatory medication, or active illness such as respiratory infection. Per time point, between 40 and 100 mL of blood was sampled. Non-naive CD4+CXCR5+PD-1+ cells were defined as circulating Tfh and were sorted into two fractions, ICOS+CD38+ and ICOS-CD38-. PBMC were isolated using Ficoll-Paque PLUS or SepMate separation. Cell subsets were sorted from PBMC on a BD FACS Aria before DNA extraction. Points the paper makes about the study in general: Rare clonotypes could not be sampled because productive TCRB sequences were recovered from only roughly 8.5-22% of the analyzed cells. A recurrent oligoclonal ICOS+CD38+ cTfh response containing tetramer and AIM influenza-specific clonotypes was recalled by successive annual vaccinations. Day 7 ICOS+CD38+ clones were most often found later in ICOS-CD38- cTfh, suggesting that subset may serve as a memory reservoir. ICOS+CD38+ cTfh clonality correlated with the frequency of that population, and its change correlated with the change in circulating plasmablast frequency.

Clipping removes 4 bases from V and 5 bases from J, with 14 as the unmatched junction base count. The CDR3, from cysteine to phenylalanine, totals 16 residues. CDR3 DNA is the only sequence kept; it has 48 bases, read in frame from the first base. Per the germline V gene, SGDLS is the CDR1 and YYNGEE is the CDR2. The library was generated by the immunoSEQ multiplex PCR assay. Adaptive Biotechnologies handled the TCRB amplification, library preparation, sequencing and preliminary bioinformatics at Survey level resolution. TCRB sequencing used multiplex PCR amplification of genomic DNA from sorted cTfh populations. For the original study's pipeline: Clonality was calculated in R as 1 minus normalized Shannon entropy, and the Gini index was computed with the R package ineq. Overlap score was the summed counts of shared sequences divided by total counts of all sequences in both compared samples. The significance of shared clonotypes was tested with Fisher's exact test, assuming a theoretical repertoire of 10^7 TCRB sequences. TCRdb carries this immuneACCESS record with in-frame sequences only. Its versions omit some clonotypes, under half of them owing to an unresolved V gene in the studies checked, with the rest unexplained. The D gene and trimming were derived from the DNA, and the V and J assignments and clone size from that table. Across this sample there are roughly 310 clones, with roughly 80% seen only once. Together, the top ten hold about 5% of the sample.

On this clone: What antigen it recognizes has not been identified. The sample holds no much larger clone one base away, and base qualities are not on file.

This specimen was CXCR5+ CD38+ circulating T follicular helper cells from blood, taken on the day of influenza vaccination. The cell subset or site label of this sample denotes: circulating Tfh, non-naive CD4+CXCR5+PD-1+ (ICOS+CD38+ or ICOS-CD38-). This TCR derives from an adult who received the influenza vaccine. This sequence uses TRBV9 and TRBJ2-7; TRBD1 matches 8 bases in the middle. The CDR3: CASSSVGGQGPDEQYF. In nucleotides, the sequence is TGTGCCAGCAGCTCAGTGGGCGGACAGGGTCCCGACGAGCAGTACTTC.